This TCR beta chain was captured by sequencing in a study of cytomegalovirus exposure and HLA in healthy donors. Study context: An early data release held tens of millions of unique TCRs from HLA-typed donors.

J was trimmed by 5 bases and V by 6 bases; bases with no gene match: 6. The CDR3 is 13 residues long. Germline loops: CDR1 MNHEY, CDR2 SMNVEV (reference sequence). Donors showed nominal health when sampled, although they likely had unrecorded immune exposures. Study-level points and caveats: TCR beta V- and J-gene trimming was later associated with a missense DCLRE1C variant.

The PCR had 60 Vbeta and 13 Jbeta primers. Sequencing used immunoSEQ multiplex PCR; TCRdb keeps in-frame clones, though not all of them. The table records about 170,000 clones, 72% of them present only once. With regard to this clone: Its antigen is still unknown.

The source material was PBMCs. The TCR was taken from a human donor in good health. The chain joins TRBV27 to TRBJ1-1; 7 positions agree with TRBD1. CDR3 amino acids: CASRGTAETEAFF. In DNA, the CDR3 is TGTGCCAGCAGGGGGACAGCCGAAACTGAAGCTTTCTTT.